A single sample is the source of the 29 T cell receptor beta chains below, sequenced in a study of blood T cell repertoires in COVID-19 (dated by TCRdb to 2020 to 2021). Libraries came from the immunoSEQ multiplex PCR assay. Entries here come from immuneACCESS through TCRdb and include only in-frame sequences with V and J called. Some clones fail to appear in such tables; in the studies checked, an unresolved V gene covers under half of the shortfall, and the cause of the remainder is unknown. The sample table holds around 150,000 clones, of which approximately 81% were seen once. The ten largest clonotypes hold 3.3% of the sample. Sequenced: peripheral blood. These receptors originate from a human donor with acute or convalescent COVID-19. The donor label of this sample is uncertain.

This rearrangement joins TRBV5-4 to TRBJ2-7; TRBD1 agrees at 7 bases. Trimming cost V 5 bases and J 2 bases; bases outside gene matches: 13. CDR3 length: 16 amino acids. CDR1 SGHNT and CDR2 YYREEE come from the germline V gene (reference sequence). In DNA form, the CDR3 reads TGTGCCAGCAGTCCACAACAGGGGACAGCCCCCTACGAGCAGTACTTC. It encodes CASSPQQGTAPYEQYF.

This clone was observed a single time. V usage is TRBV2 and J usage is TRBJ1-2; TRBD1 agrees at 8 bases. The CDR3 runs to 15 residues. CDR1 and CDR2 from the germline V gene are SNHLY and FYNNEI. Germline trimming cut 3 bases from V and 5 bases from J; bases unmatched to any gene: 8. The CDR3 protein is CASSDPDRAGYGYTF. The CDR3 nucleotides read TGTGCCAGCAGTGATCCGGACAGGGCGGGGTATGGCTACACCTTC.

This clone appeared a single time. The rearrangement uses TRBV2 and TRBJ1-1; D may be TRBD1 (5 bases). The CDR3 runs 14 residues. V was clipped by 3 bases and J by 0 bases, with 8 bases between them. Germline V gene data show CDR1 as SNHLY and CDR2 as FYNNEI. The CDR3 reads CASSERGLNTEAFF. The CDR3 DNA reads as TGTGCCAGCAGTGAGCGGGGGTTGAACACTGAAGCTTTCTTT.

The rearrangement links TRBV9 to TRBJ1-1; D gene uncertain. CDR1 and CDR2 (germline): SGDLS, YYNGEE. CDR3 length: 15 amino acids. Trimming pared 4 bases from V and 1 base from J, leaving 14 bases between. The chain's CDR3 is CASSPREGGNTEAFF. The CDR3 region has the DNA TGTGCCAGCAGCCCCCGGGAGGGCGGGAACACTGAAGCTTTCTTT.

This clone was observed a handful of times. This chain connects TRBV21-1 to TRBJ2-1; no check of the table's D call, TRBD2, against the DNA was made. TRBV21-1 counts as a pseudogene. CDR3 length: 20 residues. The CDR3 here is CASSKVGGDPHPSSYNEQFF. CDR3 sequence (DNA): TGTGCCAGCAGCAAAGTGGGAGGGGACCCCCATCCGAGCTCCTACAATGAGCAGTTCTTC.

The chain links TRBV6-2 or TRBV6-3 to TRBJ2-3; TRBD2 matches 9 bases. Trimming took 5 bases from V and 3 from J; bases not matched to a gene: 6. The CDR3 contains 15 residues. Germline CDR1 MNHEY, CDR2 SVGEGT. CDR3 nucleotides: TGTGCCAGCAGTCCACATAGCGGGGGAACAGATACGCAGTATTTT. This sequence encodes CASSPHSGGTDTQYF.

The CDR3 sequence: CASSTDRRSNTEAFF. In DNA form, the CDR3 reads TGTGCCAGCAGTACTGACAGGCGTTCGAACACTGAAGCTTTCTTT. The rearrangement uses TRBV11-2 and TRBJ1-1, with a tentative D call TRBD1 (6 bases). CDR3 length: 15 residues. Germline V gene lookup returns CDR1 SGHAT and CDR2 FQNNGV. V lost 6 bases to trimming and J lost 1 base, with 15 bases between them. The complete variable domain, with remaining parts taken from reference TRBV11-2 and TRBJ1-1, reads EAGVAQSPRYKIIEKRQSVAFWCNPISGHATLYWYQQILGQGPKLLIQFQNNGVVDDSQLPKDRFSAERLKGVDSTLKIQPAKLEDSAVYLCASSTDRRSNTEAFFGQGTRLTVV.

The chain links TRBV5-1 to TRBJ2-2; 11 nucleotides align to TRBD1. Germline V gene data show CDR1 as SGHRS and CDR2 as YFSETQ. The ends lost 4 bases at V and 6 bases at J; junction bases unmatched: 8. The CDR3 runs 16 residues. The CDR3 sequence is CASSAGTGGSAGELFF. The CDR3 DNA follows: TGCGCCAGCAGCGCGGGGACAGGGGGTTCTGCCGGGGAGCTGTTTTTT.

J is TRBJ1-2 and V is TRBV5-1, with TRBD1 as a possible D gene (6 bases). Trimming shortened V by 5 bases and J by 8 bases, and 19 bases separated the two germline ends. Germline V gene data show CDR1 as SGHRS and CDR2 as YFSETQ. The length of the CDR3 is 14 residues. As DNA, the CDR3 is TGCGCCAGCAGTTATGGACAGCGGGAGGGCGGCTACACCTTC. As protein: CASSYGQREGGYTF.

V and J are TRBV3-1 (or the pseudogene TRBV3-2) and TRBJ2-6; maybe TRBD1 (5 bases). The CDR3 is 16 amino acids. Germline V gene sequence: CDR1 LGHDT, CDR2 YNNKEL (reference sequence). Deletions cut 3 bases from V and 0 bases from J, with 9 bases between. CDR3 sequence reads: CASSHVRGSGANVLTF. The CDR3 region has the DNA TGTGCCAGCAGCCATGTTAGGGGCTCTGGGGCCAACGTCCTGACTTTC.

The gene calls are TRBV30 and TRBJ1-2; no reliable D call. Germline V gene lookup returns CDR1 GTSNPN and CDR2 SVGIG (reference sequence). The CDR3 sequence is 14 residues long. V was trimmed by 0 bases and J by 2 bases, leaving 10 bases between them. The CDR3 DNA follows: TGTGCCTGGAGTGTCCTAGGCGGAAACTATGGCTACACCTTC. This encodes CAWSVLGGNYGYTF.

The gene calls are TRBV30 and TRBJ2-5; 8 bases match TRBD2. With 3 bases clipped from V and 7 bases from J, the junction kept 7 bases outside the gene matches. The CDR3 covers 13 residues. Germline V gene sequence: CDR1 GTSNPN, CDR2 SVGIG (reference sequence). CDR3 region: CAWSDGGGRTQYF. The CDR3 region has the DNA TGTGCCTGGAGCGACGGGGGGGGTCGGACCCAGTACTTC. The whole variable domain, filled in from reference TRBV30 and TRBJ2-5, reads SQTIHQWPATLVQPVGSPLSLECTVEGTSNPNLYWYRQAAGRGLQLLFYSVGIGQISSEVPQNLSASRPQDRQFILSSKKLLLSDSGFYLCAWSDGGGRTQYFGPGTRLLVL.

The chain couples TRBV20-1 to TRBJ1-5; maybe TRBD1 (6 bases). The CDR3 sequence is 17 residues long. V lost 3 bases to trimming and J lost 0 bases, with 18 bases between them. The germline gives CDR1 DFQATT, CDR2 SNEGSKA (reference sequence). CDR3 amino acids: CSASIRQAQYSNQPQHF. DNA for the CDR3: TGCAGTGCTAGTATTCGACAGGCTCAATATAGCAATCAGCCCCAGCATTTT.

The rearrangement joins TRBV5-1 to TRBJ2-7; 11 nucleotides match TRBD1. The junction had 7 bases not matched to a gene; V was cut back by 4 bases and J by 7 bases. In germline, CDR1 is SGHRS, CDR2 YFSETQ. This CDR3 comprises 14 residues. The CDR3 nucleotides read TGCGCCAGCAGCCCCGGGACAGGGGGTCAAGAGCAGTACTTC. It translates to CASSPGTGGQEQYF.

The chain recombines TRBV3-1 (or the pseudogene TRBV3-2) with TRBJ2-2, with a tentative D call TRBD2 (6 bases). Trimming cost V 7 bases and J 4 bases, with 19 bases left between them. This CDR3 region has 16 residues. In germline, CDR1 is LGHDT, CDR2 YNNKEL (reference sequence). The CDR3 here is CASTSRAGISTGELFF. The CDR3 nucleotides read TGTGCCAGCACCTCCAGGGCGGGGATATCCACCGGGGAGCTGTTTTTT.

This chain uses TRBV30 with TRBJ2-2, with 12 bases aligning to TRBD2. Germline loops: CDR1 GTSNPN, CDR2 SVGIG (reference sequence). Losses at the gene ends were 6 bases for V and 4 bases for J; bases not matched to a gene: 3. The CDR3 spans 14 residues. Here the CDR3 reads CACGTSGFTGELFF. The CDR3 DNA sequence: TGTGCCTGCGGGACTAGCGGGTTCACCGGGGAGCTGTTTTTT.

The chain recombines TRBV7-3 with TRBJ2-2; 10 bases match TRBD2. CDR1 SGHTA and CDR2 FQGTGA come from the germline V gene. The CDR3 extends over 15 amino acids. V lost 5 bases, J lost 3 bases, and 3 bases stayed unmatched. The CDR3 protein is CASSPSGGDTGELFF. The CDR3 nucleotides are TGTGCCAGCAGCCCTAGCGGGGGAGACACCGGGGAGCTGTTTTTT.

The chain carries TRBV2 and TRBJ1-3; a possible D gene is TRBD1 (6 bases). This CDR3 is 17 amino acids long. The germline V and J ends were trimmed by 3 bases and 1 base, with 16 bases remaining between them. Germline V gene sequence: CDR1 SNHLY, CDR2 FYNNEI. CDR3 region: CASSEGARMQSGNTIYF. The CDR3 DNA sequence: TGTGCCAGCAGTGAGGGGGCCAGGATGCAATCTGGAAACACCATATATTTT.

The chain uses TRBV5-1 and TRBJ2-1; TRBD1 aligns across 11 bases. With V trimmed by 1 base and J by 3 bases, 3 bases remained unmatched. CDR1 and CDR2 from the germline V gene are SGHRS and YFSETQ. The CDR3 runs to 16 residues. The CDR3 nucleotides are TGCGCCAGCAGCTTGAGGGGGACAGGGGGCTACAATGAGCAGTTCTTC. This translates into CASSLRGTGGYNEQFF.

This clone occurred a few times. This chain links TRBV18 with TRBJ1-5; D is undetermined. Between the trimmed V and J ends, which lost 0 bases and 4 bases, there was a span of 7 bases. Germline CDR1 is KGHSH and CDR2 is LQKENI. This CDR3 is built from 14 residues. For the CDR3, the DNA is TGTGCCAGCTCACCACCGAGGCAGAATCAGCCCCAGCATTTT. It specifies CASSPPRQNQPQHF.

The chain recombines TRBV19 with TRBJ2-7, with D unclear. Trimming shortened V by 3 bases and J by 2 bases, and 14 bases separated the two germline ends. The CDR3 loop spans 15 amino acids. Germline V gene data show CDR1 as LNHDA and CDR2 as SQIVND (reference sequence). The CDR3 nucleotides read TGTGCCAGTAGTATGGAGTCAGTGCCACCCTACGAGCAGTACTTC. It is translated as CASSMESVPPYEQYF.

The chain links TRBV11-3 to TRBJ1-1; perhaps TRBD1 as D (5 bases). Germline CDR1 is SGHNT and CDR2 is YENEEA. This CDR3 comprises 13 residues. The V end lost 7 bases, the J end lost 3 bases, and 12 bases lay between the germline ends. CDR3 in amino acids: CASTSQGDTEAFF. CDR3 bases: TGTGCCAGCACATCTCAAGGGGACACTGAAGCTTTCTTT.

In nucleotides, the CDR3 is TGTGCCAGCAGTCAGACAGGGGTTCAGCCCCAGCATTTT. It specifies CASSQTGVQPQHF. The V gene is TRBV14, the J gene TRBJ1-5, with 8 bases identical to TRBD1. The V gene end was trimmed by 6 bases and the J gene end by 6 bases; junction bases not matched to a gene: 4. This CDR3 spans 13 amino acids. Germline-derived CDR1 and CDR2 are SGHDN and FVKESK.

This clone was seen only once. The chain couples TRBV11-2 to TRBJ1-2, with 10 nucleotides matching TRBD1. CDR3 length: 15 residues. Looked up from germline, CDR1 is SGHAT and CDR2 is FQNNGV. The J segment lost 2 bases and the V segment lost 5 bases, leaving 5 bases of the junction unmatched. CDR3 amino acids: CASSQRDRGNYGYTF. The DNA for the CDR3 is TGTGCCAGCAGCCAACGGGACAGGGGAAACTATGGCTACACCTTC. The whole variable domain, filled in from reference TRBV11-2 and TRBJ1-2, reads EAGVAQSPRYKIIEKRQSVAFWCNPISGHATLYWYQQILGQGPKLLIQFQNNGVVDDSQLPKDRFSAERLKGVDSTLKIQPAKLEDSAVYLCASSQRDRGNYGYTFGSGTRLTVV.

The rearrangement uses TRBV9 and TRBJ1-1; 7 positions agree with TRBD1. V lost 3 bases and J lost 4; bases outside the gene matches: 6. The CDR3 is made up of 14 amino acids. CDR1 SGDLS and CDR2 YYNGEE come from the germline V gene. The CDR3 loop is CASSARTGSTEAFF. CDR3 bases: TGTGCCAGCAGCGCGAGGACAGGATCCACTGAAGCTTTCTTT.

This chain uses TRBV19 with TRBJ1-2; 9 bases fit TRBD1. Germline V gene lookup returns CDR1 LNHDA and CDR2 SQIVND (reference sequence). This CDR3 spans 14 amino acids. V was clipped by 7 bases and J by 4 bases; unmatched bases: 7. DNA of the CDR3: TGTGCCAGTAATTCGGGACAGGGTAGCTATGGCTACACCTTC. Its translation: CASNSGQGSYGYTF.

The V gene is TRBV5-5, the J gene TRBJ1-5, with unresolved D. CDR3 length: 14 amino acids. The V end lost 0 bases, the J end lost 0 bases, and 4 bases lay between the germline ends. Germline loops: CDR1 SGHKS, CDR2 YYEKEE (reference sequence). The CDR3 DNA reads TGTGCCAGCAGCTTGGAATATAGCAATCAGCCCCAGCATTTT. It yields the protein CASSLEYSNQPQHF.

The chain is built from TRBV19 and TRBJ2-7; 10 nucleotides match TRBD1. Germline V gene sequence: CDR1 LNHDA, CDR2 SQIVND (reference sequence). V trimming: 5 bases; J trimming: 6 bases; junction bases outside the gene matches: 7. The CDR3 contains 14 residues. CDR3 nucleotide sequence: TGTGCCAGTAGTGCACCGGGACAGGGGCTCGAGCAGTACTTC. Translating gives CASSAPGQGLEQYF.

The CDR3 region has the DNA TGCGCCAGCAGCAGCGACTCGGGACTCAGCACAGATACGCAGTATTTT. Protein sequence: CASSSDSGLSTDTQYF. This chain connects TRBV5-1 to TRBJ2-3, with D possibly being TRBD2 (6 bases). The germline V gene encodes CDR1 SGHRS and CDR2 YFSETQ. This CDR3 region has 16 residues. The V and J ends lost 4 bases and 0 bases respectively, with 15 bases between them.